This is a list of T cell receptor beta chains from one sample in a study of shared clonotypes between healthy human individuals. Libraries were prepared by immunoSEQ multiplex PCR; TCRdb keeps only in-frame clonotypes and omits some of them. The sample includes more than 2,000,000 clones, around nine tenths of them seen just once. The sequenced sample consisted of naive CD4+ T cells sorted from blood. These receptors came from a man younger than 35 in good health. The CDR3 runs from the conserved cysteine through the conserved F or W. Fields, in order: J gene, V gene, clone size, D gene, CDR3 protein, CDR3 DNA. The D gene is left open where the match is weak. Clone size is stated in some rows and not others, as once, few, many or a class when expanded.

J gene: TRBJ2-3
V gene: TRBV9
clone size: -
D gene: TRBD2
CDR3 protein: CASSLEAAGGVSDTQYF
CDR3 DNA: TGTGCCAGCAGCCTTGAGGCCGCGGGGGGAGTATCGGATACGCAGTATTTT

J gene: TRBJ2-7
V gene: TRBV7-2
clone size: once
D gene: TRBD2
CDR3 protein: CASSQGLAGDEQYF
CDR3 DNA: TGTGCCAGCAGTCAGGGACTAGCGGGAGACGAGCAGTACTTC

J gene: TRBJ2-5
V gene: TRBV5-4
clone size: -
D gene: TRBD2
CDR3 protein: CASSRTSGAQETQYF
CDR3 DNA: TGTGCCAGCAGTAGGACTAGCGGGGCGCAAGAGACCCAGTACTTC

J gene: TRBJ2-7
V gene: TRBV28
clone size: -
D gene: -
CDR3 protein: CASSPPQRGPSSYEQYF
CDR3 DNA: TGTGCCAGCAGTCCCCCGCAGCGAGGGCCCAGCTCCTACGAGCAGTACTTC

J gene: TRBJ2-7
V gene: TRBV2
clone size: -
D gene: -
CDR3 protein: CASLARSYEQYF
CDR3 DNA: TGTGCCAGCTTGGCTAGGTCCTACGAGCAGTACTTC

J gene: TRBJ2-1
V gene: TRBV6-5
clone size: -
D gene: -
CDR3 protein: CASSYGWGSYNEQFF
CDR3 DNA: TGTGCCAGCAGTTACGGTTGGGGCTCCTACAATGAGCAGTTCTTC

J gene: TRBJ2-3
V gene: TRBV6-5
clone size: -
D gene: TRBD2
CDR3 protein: CASSYSSGGGTDTQYF
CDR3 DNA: TGTGCCAGCAGTTACTCAAGCGGGGGGGGGACAGATACGCAGTATTTT

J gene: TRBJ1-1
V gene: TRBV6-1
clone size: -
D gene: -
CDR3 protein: CASSILSGGTEAFF
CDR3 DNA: TGTGCCAGCAGCATCCTAAGTGGGGGTACTGAAGCTTTCTTT

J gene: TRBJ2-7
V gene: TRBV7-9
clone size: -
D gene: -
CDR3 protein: CASSIRATGPYLTGEQYF
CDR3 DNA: TGTGCCAGCAGCATCAGGGCTACGGGCCCCTACCTTACGGGCGAGCAGTACTTC

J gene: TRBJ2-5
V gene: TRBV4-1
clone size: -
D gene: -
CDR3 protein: CASRPGPFGLETQYF
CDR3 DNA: TGCGCCAGCAGACCGGGACCCTTCGGTCTTGAGACCCAGTACTTC

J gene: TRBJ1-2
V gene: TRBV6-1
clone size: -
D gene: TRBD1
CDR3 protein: CASSKTGAFGYGYTF
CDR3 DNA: TGTGCCAGCAGTAAGACAGGGGCATTTGGGTATGGCTACACCTTC

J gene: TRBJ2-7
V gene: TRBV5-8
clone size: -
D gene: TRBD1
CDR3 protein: CASSLVGQGSYEQYF
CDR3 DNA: TGTGCCAGCAGCTTGGTGGGACAGGGGTCCTACGAGCAGTACTTC

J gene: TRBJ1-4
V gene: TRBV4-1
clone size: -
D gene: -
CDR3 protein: CASSQEGAKDEKLFF
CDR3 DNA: TGCGCCAGCAGCCAAGAAGGGGCTAAGGACGAAAAACTGTTTTTT

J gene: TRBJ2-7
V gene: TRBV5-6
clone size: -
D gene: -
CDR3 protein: CASGRFVAPYEQYF
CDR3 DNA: TGTGCCAGCGGGCGATTTGTGGCACCATACGAGCAGTACTTC

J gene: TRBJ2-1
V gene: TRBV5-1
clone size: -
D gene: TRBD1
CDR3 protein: CASSSTGTEDNEQFF
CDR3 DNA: TGCGCCAGCAGCTCGACCGGGACAGAAGACAATGAGCAGTTCTTC

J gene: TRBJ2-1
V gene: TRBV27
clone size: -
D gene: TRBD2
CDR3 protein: CASSRLAGGNEQFF
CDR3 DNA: TGTGCCAGCAGTAGACTAGCGGGGGGTAATGAGCAGTTCTTC

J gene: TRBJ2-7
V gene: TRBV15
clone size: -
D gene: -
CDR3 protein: CATSEQYF
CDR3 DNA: TGTGCCACGAGCGAGCAGTACTTC

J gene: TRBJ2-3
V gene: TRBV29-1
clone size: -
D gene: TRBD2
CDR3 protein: CSARTSAGWDTQYF
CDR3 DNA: TGCAGCGCTCGGACTAGCGCAGGATGGGATACGCAGTATTTT

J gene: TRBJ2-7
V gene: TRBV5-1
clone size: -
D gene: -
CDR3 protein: CASSFRGAPHEQYF
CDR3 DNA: TGCGCCAGCAGCTTCAGGGGAGCACCCCACGAGCAGTACTTC

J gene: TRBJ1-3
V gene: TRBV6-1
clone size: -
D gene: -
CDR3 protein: CASSELNGNGNTIYF
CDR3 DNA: TGTGCCAGCAGTGAATTGAATGGGAATGGAAACACCATATATTTT

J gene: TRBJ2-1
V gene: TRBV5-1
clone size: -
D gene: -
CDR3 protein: CASSLTALPANEQFF
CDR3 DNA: TGCGCCAGCAGCTTGACAGCACTACCTGCGAATGAGCAGTTCTTC

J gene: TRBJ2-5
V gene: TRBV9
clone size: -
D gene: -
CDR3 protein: CASSPPGLETQYF
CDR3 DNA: TGTGCCAGCAGCCCACCTGGTCTGGAGACCCAGTACTTC

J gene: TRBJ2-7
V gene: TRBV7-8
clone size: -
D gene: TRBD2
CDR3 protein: CASSRRGLAGPYEQYF
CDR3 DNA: TGTGCCAGCAGCCGCCGCGGACTAGCGGGGCCCTACGAGCAGTACTTC

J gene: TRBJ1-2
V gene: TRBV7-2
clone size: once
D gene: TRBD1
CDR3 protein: CASSLEQGGGYTF
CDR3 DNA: TGTGCCAGCAGCTTGGAACAGGGGGGAGGCTACACCTTC

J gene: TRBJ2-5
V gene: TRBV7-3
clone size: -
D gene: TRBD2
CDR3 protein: CASSSLAGAQETQYF
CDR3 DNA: TGTGCCAGCAGCTCCTTAGCGGGGGCCCAAGAGACCCAGTACTTC

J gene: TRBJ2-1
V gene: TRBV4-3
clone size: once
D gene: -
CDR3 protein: CASSQAASGASSYNEQFF
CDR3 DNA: TGCGCCAGCAGCCAAGCAGCGTCAGGGGCCAGCTCCTACAATGAGCAGTTCTTC

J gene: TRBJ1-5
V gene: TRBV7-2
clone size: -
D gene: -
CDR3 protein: CASSLAAGASNQPQHF
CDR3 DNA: TGTGCCAGCAGCTTAGCGGCGGGGGCCAGCAATCAGCCCCAGCATTTT

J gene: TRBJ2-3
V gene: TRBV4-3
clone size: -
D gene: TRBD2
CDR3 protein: CASSPRGKREGPDTQYF
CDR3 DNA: TGCGCCAGCAGCCCCCGGGGGAAGCGGGAGGGCCCAGATACGCAGTATTTT

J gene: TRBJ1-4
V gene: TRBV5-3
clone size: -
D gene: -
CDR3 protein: CARSFHPLGEKLFF
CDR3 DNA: TGTGCCAGAAGCTTTCACCCGCTGGGTGAAAAACTGTTTTTT

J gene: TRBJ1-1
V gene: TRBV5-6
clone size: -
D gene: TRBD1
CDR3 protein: CASSLAGQGARIAEAFF
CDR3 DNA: TGTGCCAGCAGCTTGGCGGGACAGGGGGCTCGGATCGCTGAAGCTTTCTTT

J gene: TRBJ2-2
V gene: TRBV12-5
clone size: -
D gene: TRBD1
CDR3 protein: CASGGGQGPGELFF
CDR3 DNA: TGTGCTAGTGGCGGGGGACAGGGGCCCGGGGAGCTGTTTTTT

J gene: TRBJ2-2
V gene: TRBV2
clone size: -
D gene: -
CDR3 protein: CASSENLARNTGELFF
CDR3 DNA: TGTGCCAGCAGTGAAAATTTGGCTAGAAACACCGGGGAGCTGTTTTTT

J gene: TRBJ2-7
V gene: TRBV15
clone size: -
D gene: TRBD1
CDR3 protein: CATSRDFGTGSYEQYF
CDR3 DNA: TGTGCCACCAGCAGAGATTTCGGGACAGGGTCCTACGAGCAGTACTTC

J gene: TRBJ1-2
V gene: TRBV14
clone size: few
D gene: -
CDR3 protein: CASSQQNQGGYTF
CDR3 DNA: TGTGCCAGCAGCCAACAGAACCAAGGGGGCTACACCTTC

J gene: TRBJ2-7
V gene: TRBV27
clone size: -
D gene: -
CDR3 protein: CASSYSGTPYEQYF
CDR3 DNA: TGTGCCAGCAGTTATTCCGGGACGCCCTACGAGCAGTACTTC

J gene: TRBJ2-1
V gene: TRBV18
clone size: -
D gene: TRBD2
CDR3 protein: CASSPREDNEQFF
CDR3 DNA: TGTGCCAGCTCTCCTCGGGAGGACAATGAGCAGTTCTTC

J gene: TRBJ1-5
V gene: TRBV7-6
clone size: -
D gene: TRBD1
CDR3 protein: CASSAGQGGNQPQHF
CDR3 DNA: TGTGCCAGCAGCGCGGGACAGGGTGGCAATCAGCCCCAGCATTTT

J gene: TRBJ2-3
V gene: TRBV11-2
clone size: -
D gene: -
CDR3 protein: CASSLVWGPVDTQYF
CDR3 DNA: TGTGCCAGCAGCTTAGTGTGGGGTCCCGTAGATACGCAGTATTTT

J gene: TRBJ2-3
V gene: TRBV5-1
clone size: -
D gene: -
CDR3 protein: CASRAERATDTQYF
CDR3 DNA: TGCGCCAGCAGGGCAGAGAGGGCCACAGATACGCAGTATTTT

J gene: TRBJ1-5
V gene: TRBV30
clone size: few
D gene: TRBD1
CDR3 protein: CAWSVGTGDKPQHF
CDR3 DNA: TGTGCCTGGAGTGTAGGGACAGGGGACAAGCCCCAGCATTTT

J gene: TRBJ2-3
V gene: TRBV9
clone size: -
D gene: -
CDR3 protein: CASSVDDTGTDTQYF
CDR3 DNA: TGTGCCAGCAGCGTAGACGACACCGGCACAGATACGCAGTATTTT

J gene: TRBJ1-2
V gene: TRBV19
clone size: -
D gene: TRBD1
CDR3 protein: CASSRGGQGFYGYTF
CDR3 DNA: TGTGCCAGTAGTAGGGGCGGACAGGGCTTCTATGGCTACACCTTC

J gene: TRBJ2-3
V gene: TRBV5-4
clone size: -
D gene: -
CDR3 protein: CASSVGTDPGTDTQYF
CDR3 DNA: TGTGCCAGCAGTGTTGGGACGGATCCCGGCACAGATACGCAGTATTTT

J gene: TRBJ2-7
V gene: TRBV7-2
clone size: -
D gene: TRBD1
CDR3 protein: CASSPGQAYVEQYF
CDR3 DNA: TGTGCCAGCAGCCCAGGACAGGCCTATGTGGAGCAGTACTTC

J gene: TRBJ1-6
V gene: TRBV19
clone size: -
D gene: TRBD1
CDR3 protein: CASSMDRGYNSPLHF
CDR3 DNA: TGTGCCAGTAGTATGGACAGGGGGTATAATTCACCCCTCCACTTT

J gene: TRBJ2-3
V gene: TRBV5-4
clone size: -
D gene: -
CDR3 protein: CASSLRTDTQYF
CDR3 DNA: TGTGCCAGCAGCCTCAGGACAGATACGCAGTATTTT

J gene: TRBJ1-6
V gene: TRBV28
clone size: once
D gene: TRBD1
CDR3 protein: CASSARQGYYNSPLHF
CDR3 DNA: TGTGCCAGCAGTGCAAGACAGGGTTACTATAATTCACCCCTCCACTTT

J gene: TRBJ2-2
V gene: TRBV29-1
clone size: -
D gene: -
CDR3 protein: CSVVRQNTGELFF
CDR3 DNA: TGCAGCGTTGTTCGTCAGAACACCGGGGAGCTGTTTTTT

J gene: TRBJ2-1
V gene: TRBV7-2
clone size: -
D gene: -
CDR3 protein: CASSFLATSSYNEQFF
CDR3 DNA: TGTGCCAGCAGCTTTTTAGCGACAAGCTCCTACAATGAGCAGTTCTTC

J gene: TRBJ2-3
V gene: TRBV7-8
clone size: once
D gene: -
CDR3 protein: CASTTLSTGSRTDTQYF
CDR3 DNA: TGTGCCAGCACCACCCTAAGTACAGGATCGAGGACAGATACGCAGTATTTT

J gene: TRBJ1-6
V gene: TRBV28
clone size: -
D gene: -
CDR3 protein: CASTQPGTSSYNSPLHF
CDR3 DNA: TGTGCCAGCACCCAACCCGGCACAAGCTCCTATAATTCACCCCTCCACTTT

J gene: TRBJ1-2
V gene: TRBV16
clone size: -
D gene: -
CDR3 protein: CASSPWTGNYGYTF
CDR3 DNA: TGTGCCAGCAGCCCCTGGACGGGAAACTATGGCTACACCTTC

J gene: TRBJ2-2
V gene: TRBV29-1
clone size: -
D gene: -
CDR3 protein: CSAEKDTNTGELFF
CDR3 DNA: TGCAGCGCCGAAAAGGACACAAACACCGGGGAGCTGTTTTTT

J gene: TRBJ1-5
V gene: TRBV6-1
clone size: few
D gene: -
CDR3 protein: CASSESYPQHF
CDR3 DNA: TGTGCCAGCAGTGAAAGCTATCCCCAGCATTTT